A single sample is the source of the 23 T cell receptor beta chains below, sequenced in a study of cytomegalovirus exposure and HLA in healthy donors. Primers: 60 Vbeta forward and 13 Jbeta reverse. TCRdb's table, derived via immunoSEQ multiplex PCR, lists solely in-frame clones and lacks some. The table shows 200,000 to 250,000 clones, with 80% to 90% occurring only once. Sequenced: PBMCs. Every receptor here comes from a woman younger than 30 in good health and CMV-seronegative.

The chain couples TRBV4-2 to TRBJ2-5; 10 positions match TRBD2. The assigned J gene may be wrong: the sequence end matches TRBJ2-7 better. CDR3 length equals 17 residues. The germline V gene encodes CDR1 LGHNA and CDR2 YNFKEQ. CDR3 region: CASSQATTSGTSYEQYF. Written as DNA, the CDR3 is TGTGCCAGCAGCCAAGCAACAACTAGCGGGACGTCCTACGAGCAGTACTTC.

This chain links TRBV4-3 with TRBJ1-2; D is unclear. In germline, CDR1 is LGHNA, CDR2 YSLEER. Trimming left V 0 bases short and J 8 bases short, with 13 bases between. The CDR3 runs to 14 residues. The CDR3 loop is CASSQDHGFKGYTF. DNA for the CDR3: TGCGCCAGCAGCCAAGATCACGGGTTTAAGGGCTACACCTTC.

The chain uses TRBV4-2 and TRBJ2-7; 8 bases align to TRBD2. Germline values: CDR1 LGHNA, CDR2 YNFKEQ. J lost 3 bases, V lost 1 base, and 5 bases had no gene match. The CDR3 is made up of 15 amino acids. CDR3 sequence (DNA): TGTGCCAGCAGCCAAGGCGGGGCGGGGGGCTACGAGCAGTACTTC. Translated, it gives CASSQGGAGGYEQYF.

The rearrangement links TRBV5-4 to TRBJ2-1; 8 bases line up with TRBD2. Germline V CDR1 and CDR2: SGHNT, YYREEE (reference sequence). V dropped 4 bases and J dropped 9; count of bases not matched to a gene: 15. The CDR3 covers 16 residues. The CDR3, as DNA: TGTGCCAGCAGCCCCTCCCCCGGGACTAGAAAGGGTGAGCAGTTCTTC. It specifies CASSPSPGTRKGEQFF.

The chain uses TRBV11-3 and TRBJ2-7; 15 bases line up with TRBD2. Germline values: CDR1 SGHNT, CDR2 YENEEA. This CDR3 contains 16 residues. With 5 bases clipped from V and 1 base from J, the junction kept 3 bases outside the gene matches. The CDR3 loop is CASSGLAGGGSYEQYF. The CDR3 DNA is TGTGCCAGCAGCGGACTAGCGGGGGGGGGATCCTACGAGCAGTACTTC.

The table lists this clone with a count of one. The V gene is TRBV6-5, the J gene TRBJ1-2; 8 nucleotides agree with TRBD1. This CDR3 is built from 13 residues. The V gene end was trimmed by 5 bases and the J gene end by 4 bases; junction bases not matched to a gene: 3. Germline CDR1 reads MNHEY; CDR2 reads SVGAGI. Here the CDR3 reads CASSTGGGYGYTF. CDR3 bases: TGTGCCAGCAGTACAGGGGGAGGCTATGGCTACACCTTC.

V and J are TRBV7-9 and TRBJ1-1, with D possibly matching TRBD1 (5 bases). The CDR3 is 12 amino acids. CDR1 is SEHNR, CDR2 FQNEAQ, per germline (reference sequence). The germline V and J ends were trimmed by 1 base and 11 bases, with 11 bases remaining between them. The CDR3 sequence: CASSLEPGGAFF. DNA of the CDR3: TGTGCCAGCAGCTTAGAGCCGGGGGGGGCTTTCTTT.

This clone came up once. This rearrangement joins TRBV5-1 to TRBJ2-7, with D possibly TRBD1 on 6 matching bases. The germline gives CDR1 SGHRS, CDR2 YFSETQ. The CDR3 runs 15 residues. Trimming stripped 4 bases from V and 2 bases from J, with 16 bases between. CDR3 residues: CASSLAQGTTYEQYF. CDR3 DNA sequence: TGCGCCAGCAGCCTTGCCCAGGGGACCACCTACGAGCAGTACTTC.

The chain has TRBV4-1 and TRBJ1-5, with D possibly being TRBD1 (5 bases). There are 15 residues in the CDR3. The V and J ends lost 1 base and 7 bases respectively, with 14 bases between them. The V gene's germline CDR1 is MGHRA and CDR2 YSYEKL. The CDR3 here is CASSQVIGGGQPQHF. CDR3 DNA: TGCGCCAGCAGCCAAGTGATTGGGGGGGGGCAGCCCCAGCATTTT.

The rearrangement links TRBV14 to TRBJ2-5; D is perhaps TRBD1 (5 bases). The CDR3 loop spans 15 amino acids. Looked up from germline, CDR1 is SGHDN and CDR2 is FVKESK. The V and J ends lost 0 bases and 5 bases respectively, with 13 bases between them. The DNA of the CDR3 is TGTGCCAGCAGCCAAGAGACTTTGGCAGGGGAGACCCAGTACTTC. Its translation: CASSQETLAGETQYF.

Note on this clone: Within the sample, other DNA sequences also encode this same CDR3. J is TRBJ1-2 and V is TRBV2; D remains unclear. This CDR3 has 14 residues. Trimming took 8 bases from V and 1 from J, leaving 14 bases between them. Germline CDR1 SNHLY, CDR2 FYNNEI. The CDR3 region is CASDPGSFNYGYTF. In DNA, the CDR3 is TGTGCCAGCGATCCCGGGAGCTTTAACTATGGCTACACCTTC.

V is TRBV9 and J is TRBJ2-5; TRBD1 agrees at 11 bases. The V segment lost 4 bases and the J segment 4 bases; nucleotides outside the gene matches: 6. The CDR3 contains 15 residues. Germline V gives CDR1 SGDLS, CDR2 YYNGEE. The CDR3 DNA follows: TGTGCCAGCAGCCCTCGGACAGGGGGCAGAGAGACCCAGTACTTC. Translating it yields CASSPRTGGRETQYF.

This chain uses TRBV29-1 with TRBJ1-3; 8 bases line up with TRBD1. Trimming cost V 8 bases and J 8 bases; bases outside gene matches: 8. The CDR3 length is 12 residues. The germline V gene encodes CDR1 SQVTM and CDR2 ANQGSEA. The CDR3 sequence: CSFKGQADTIYF. The CDR3 region has the DNA TGCAGCTTCAAGGGACAGGCGGACACCATATATTTT.

The gene calls are TRBV4-1 and TRBJ2-7, with 7 bases identical to TRBD1. Germline V lookup: CDR1 MGHRA, CDR2 YSYEKL. The CDR3 is 13 amino acids. V trimming: 4 bases; J trimming: 6 bases; junction bases outside the gene matches: 6. The CDR3 DNA is TGCGCCAGCAGCCTCTTCGCAGGGGGCGAGCAGTACTTC. Protein product: CASSLFAGGEQYF.

The rearrangement links TRBV27 to TRBJ2-5; 12 bases map to TRBD2. With 5 bases clipped from V and 5 bases from J, the junction kept 12 bases outside the gene matches. Looked up from germline, CDR1 is MNHEY and CDR2 is SMNVEV (reference sequence). CDR3 size: 17 residues. The DNA for the CDR3 is TGTGCCAGCAGTCTCATCAGGACTAGCGGGAAGGTTGAGACCCAGTACTTC. Its protein is CASSLIRTSGKVETQYF.

V usage is TRBV5-4 and J usage is TRBJ2-1; 10 bases are a match to TRBD2. Germline V CDR1 and CDR2: SGHNT, YYREEE (reference sequence). The CDR3 extends over 15 amino acids. V lost 4 bases to trimming and J lost 8 bases; unmatched junction nucleotides: 9. Written as DNA, the CDR3 is TGTGCCAGCAGCGACAGCGGGAGGGCCTCGGATGAGCAGTTCTTC. Amino acids: CASSDSGRASDEQFF.

The chain joins TRBV5-4 to TRBJ2-7; no definite D call. CDR1 and CDR2 from the germline V gene are SGHNT and YYREEE (reference sequence). Deletions cut 3 bases from V and 7 bases from J, with 8 bases between. The CDR3 is made up of 11 amino acids. CDR3 residues: CASSYLEEQYF. The CDR3 coding sequence is TGTGCCAGCAGCTATCTCGAGGAGCAGTACTTC.

CDR3 loop: CSARGSLQEFF. The CDR3 nucleotides are TGCAGTGCTAGAGGCTCACTGCAAGAGTTCTTC. J is TRBJ2-1 and V is TRBV20-1; D not resolved. V was shortened by 1 base and J by 14 bases, with 12 bases between the two germline ends. The CDR3 totals 11 residues. CDR1 and CDR2 from the germline V gene are DFQATT and SNEGSKA (reference sequence).

This chain links TRBV5-1 with TRBJ1-1; maybe TRBD1 (6 bases). The germline gives CDR1 SGHRS, CDR2 YFSETQ. Trimming took off 4 bases at V and 5 bases at J, with 21 bases between the two ends. The CDR3 extends over 16 amino acids. CDR3 protein: CASSDDDRTRRTEAFF. DNA of the CDR3: TGCGCCAGCAGCGACGACGACAGGACCCGTCGGACTGAAGCTTTCTTT.

The chain links TRBV18 to TRBJ2-5, with D maybe TRBD2 (5 bases). The tail of the sequence fits TRBJ2-7 better, so the J call may be wrong. This CDR3 is built from 13 residues. In germline, CDR1 is KGHSH, CDR2 LQKENI. The CDR3 region is CASSPFEGNEQYF. CDR3 coding DNA: TGTGCCAGCTCACCATTCGAGGGCAACGAGCAGTACTTC.

Comment on this clone: Additional DNA sequences in this sample encode the identical CDR3. This chain joins TRBV7-9 and TRBJ2-5; D is ambiguous. Trimming cost V 0 bases and J 5 bases, with 4 bases left between them. Germline-derived CDR1 and CDR2 are SEHNR and FQNEAQ (reference sequence). CDR3 size: 12 residues. CDR3 amino acids: CASSLARETQYF. DNA of the CDR3: TGTGCCAGCAGCTTAGCGAGGGAGACCCAGTACTTC.

V is TRBV5-4 and J is TRBJ2-2; D may be TRBD2 (6 bases). The CDR3 extends over 16 amino acids. CDR1 and CDR2 from the germline V gene are SGHNT and YYREEE (reference sequence). V gave up 3 bases and J gave up 5 bases, with 17 bases separating them. The CDR3 spells CASSSPGEAGTGELFF. The CDR3 DNA is TGTGCCAGCAGCTCGCCGGGGGAGGCGGGGACCGGGGAGCTGTTTTTT.

This chain joins TRBV7-8 and TRBJ2-5; 7 bases are shared with TRBD2. Germline CDR1 and CDR2: SGHVS and FQNEAQ. This CDR3 is built from 15 residues. The junction had 6 bases not matched to a gene; V was cut back by 0 bases and J by 5 bases. In DNA form, the CDR3 reads TGTGCCAGCAGCTTAGCGGACGGGAGGTTGGAGACCCAGTACTTC. It specifies CASSLADGRLETQYF.